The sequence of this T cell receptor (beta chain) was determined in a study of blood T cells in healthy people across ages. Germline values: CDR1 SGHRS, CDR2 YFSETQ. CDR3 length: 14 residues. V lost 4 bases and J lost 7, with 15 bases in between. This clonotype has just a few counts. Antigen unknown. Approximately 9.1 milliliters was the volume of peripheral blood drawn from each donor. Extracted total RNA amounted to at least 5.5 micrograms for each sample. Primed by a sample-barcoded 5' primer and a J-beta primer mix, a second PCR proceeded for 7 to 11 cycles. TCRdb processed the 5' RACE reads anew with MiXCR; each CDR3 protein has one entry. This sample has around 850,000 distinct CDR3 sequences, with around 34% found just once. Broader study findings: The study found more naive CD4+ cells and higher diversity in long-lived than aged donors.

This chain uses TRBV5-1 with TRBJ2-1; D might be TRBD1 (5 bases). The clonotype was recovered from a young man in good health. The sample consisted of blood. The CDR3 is CASSPVMTANEQFF. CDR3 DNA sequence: TGCGCCAGCAGCCCCGTCATGACAGCTAATGAGCAGTTCTTC.